The 25 T cell receptor beta chains below come from one sample, sequenced in a study of beta chain features in type 1 diabetes. Every isolated RNA sample was fully reverse transcribed, so sequencing captured expressed TCRB transcripts. Clones were read by immunoSEQ multiplex PCR, and TCRdb kept only the in-frame ones, dropping some. The table has 38,000 or so clones, roughly 64% seen once. The specimen sequenced was Tregs from blood. These receptors all stem from a woman in her 30s in good health.

This chain joins TRBV5-1 and TRBJ2-1; 15 bases are a match to TRBD2. With 4 bases clipped from V and 6 bases from J, the junction kept 5 bases outside the gene matches. From germline, CDR1 is SGHRS and CDR2 YFSETQ. There are 16 residues in the CDR3. The CDR3 is CASSPWTSGRGNEQFF. As DNA, the CDR3 is TGCGCCAGCAGCCCATGGACTAGCGGGAGGGGCAATGAGCAGTTCTTC. Variable domain in full (rest from reference TRBV5-1 and TRBJ2-1): KAGVTQTPRYLIKTRGQQVTLSCSPISGHRSVSWYQQTPGQGLQFLFEYFSETQRNKGNFPGRFSGRQFSNSRSEMNVSTLELGDSALYLCASSPWTSGRGNEQFFGPGTRLTVL.

In its sample, this clone was seen a few times. This sequence joins TRBV7-2 and TRBJ2-5; possibly TRBD2 for D (6 bases). The germline V gene encodes CDR1 SGHTA and CDR2 FQGNSA. Trimming removed 0 bases at V and 7 bases at J, with 12 bases between. The CDR3 loop spans 14 amino acids. CDR3: CASSLALQGGTQYF. The CDR3 nucleotides read TGTGCCAGCAGCTTAGCCCTCCAGGGAGGGACCCAGTACTTC.

This clone was counted between two and nine times. The chain carries TRBV19 and TRBJ2-7, with TRBD2 as a possible D gene (6 bases). Trimming pared 10 bases from V and 6 bases from J, leaving 16 bases between. The CDR3 length is 12 residues. Germline CDR1 and CDR2: LNHDA and SQIVND (reference sequence). The CDR3 sequence is CATKAMGGEQYF. CDR3 in DNA: TGTGCCACGAAGGCGATGGGGGGCGAGCAGTACTTC.

The rearrangement uses TRBV20-1 and TRBJ2-3; D is unresolved. Germline V CDR1 and CDR2: DFQATT, SNEGSKA (reference sequence). The CDR3 is 11 amino acids. Trimming took off 4 bases at V and 6 bases at J, with 8 bases between the two ends. CDR3 coding DNA: TGCAGTGCTAACCCCCGGGATACGCAGTATTTT. Protein sequence: CSANPRDTQYF.

This clone turned up a few times. The DNA for the CDR3 is TGTGCCAGCAGCCTCGGGATCGGGAGTGCGGAGACCCAGTACTTC. Translation gives CASSLGIGSAETQYF. The chain uses TRBV7-3 and TRBJ2-5; tentative D call: TRBD2 (6 bases). The germline V gene has CDR1 SGHTA and CDR2 FQGTGA. This CDR3 contains 15 residues. The V gene lost 5 bases and the J gene lost 5 bases, with 18 bases spanning the gap.

The CDR3 sequence is CASSLTGMNTEAFF. For the CDR3, the DNA is TGTGCCAGCAGCCTGACAGGGATGAACACTGAAGCTTTCTTT. The rearrangement uses TRBV7-9 and TRBJ1-1; 7 positions agree with TRBD1. V lost 5 bases, J lost 0 bases, and 3 bases stayed unmatched. The germline CDR1 and CDR2 sequences are SEHNR and FQNEAQ (reference sequence). The CDR3 has 14 amino acids.

The chain uses TRBV7-3 and TRBJ1-2; 11 bases map to TRBD1. CDR3 length: 13 amino acids. V shed 4 bases and J 8 bases; nucleotides not matched to a gene: 3. The germline CDR1 and CDR2 sequences are SGHTA and FQGTGA. The chain's CDR3 is CASSSGQGGGYTF. The DNA of the CDR3 is TGTGCCAGCAGCTCGGGACAGGGGGGAGGCTACACCTTC. The full variable domain, rest sourced from reference TRBV7-3 and TRBJ1-2, is GAGVSQTPSNKVTEKGKYVELRCDPISGHTALYWYRQSLGQGPEFLIYFQGTGAADDSGLPNDRFFAVRPEGSVSTLKIQRTERGDSAVYLCASSSGQGGGYTFGSGTRLTVV.

In DNA, the CDR3 is TGTGCCAGCAGCTTAGCCAGGGGCGCCGGGGAGCTGTTTTTT. Its translation: CASSLARGAGELFF. The chain couples TRBV11-2 to TRBJ2-2; possible D gene TRBD1, 6 bases. From germline, CDR1 is SGHAT and CDR2 FQNNGV. The CDR3 loop spans 14 amino acids. V lost 1 base and J 6 bases, leaving 9 bases between the germline ends.

The V and J genes are TRBV6-6 and TRBJ2-7; 8 positions agree with TRBD1. Germline CDR1 is MNHNY and CDR2 is SVGAGI (reference sequence). V shed 6 bases, J shed 3 bases, and the junction held 4 bases outside the gene matches. The CDR3 is made up of 13 amino acids. Written as DNA, the CDR3 is TGTGCCAGCAGCCCCGGGACAGGCTACGAGCAGTACTTC. This codes for CASSPGTGYEQYF.

This chain connects TRBV27 to TRBJ2-2; D uncertain. V shed 3 bases and J shed 3 bases, with 5 bases lying between them. This CDR3 spans 13 amino acids. The V gene's germline CDR1 is MNHEY and CDR2 SMNVEV (reference sequence). The CDR3 DNA is TGTGCCAGCAGTTTGTTAGACACCGGGGAGCTGTTTTTT. It specifies CASSLLDTGELFF.

The genes are TRBV7-2 and TRBJ2-7; D uncertain. The V gene's germline CDR1 is SGHTA and CDR2 FQGNSA. This CDR3 region has 14 residues. V gave up 3 bases and J gave up 0 bases, with 9 bases separating them. The CDR3 is CASSFNLLSYEQYF. The DNA for the CDR3 is TGTGCCAGCAGCTTTAATCTCCTCTCCTACGAGCAGTACTTC.

The chain carries TRBV29-1 and TRBJ1-2; TRBD1 aligns across 8 bases. CDR3 length equals 13 residues. The germline V gene encodes CDR1 SQVTM and CDR2 ANQGSEA. The J segment lost 7 bases and the V segment lost 1 base, leaving 5 bases of the junction unmatched. The CDR3, as DNA: TGCAGCGTTGAAGCAGGACAGGGTGGTGGCTACACCTTC. Protein product: CSVEAGQGGGYTF.

This clone showed up just a few times. The rearrangement links TRBV7-2 to TRBJ2-3; no definite D call. The CDR3 loop spans 14 amino acids. V gave up 4 bases and J gave up 2 bases, with 10 bases separating them. The V gene's germline CDR1 is SGHTA and CDR2 FQGNSA. Here the CDR3 reads CASSSRHATDTQYF. CDR3 coding DNA: TGTGCCAGCAGCTCACGACATGCCACAGATACGCAGTATTTT.

This sequence joins TRBV19 and TRBJ1-2; no clear D. Germline V CDR1 and CDR2: LNHDA, SQIVND (reference sequence). The germline V and J ends were trimmed by 3 bases and 7 bases, with 9 bases remaining between them. This CDR3 contains 12 residues. The CDR3 here is CASSIQAGGYTF. In DNA form, the CDR3 reads TGTGCCAGTAGTATCCAGGCGGGTGGCTACACCTTC.

The chain has TRBV27 and TRBJ2-2; 8 bases are shared with TRBD2. The CDR3 sequence is 14 residues long. CDR1 MNHEY and CDR2 SMNVEV come from the germline V gene (reference sequence). The J segment lost 4 bases and the V segment lost 5 bases, leaving 3 bases of the junction unmatched. CDR3 loop: CASSSGSGTGELFF. In DNA, the CDR3 is TGTGCCAGCAGTAGCGGGAGTGGCACCGGGGAGCTGTTTTTT.

The rearrangement links TRBV5-6 to TRBJ2-3; D unresolved. Germline V gene lookup returns CDR1 SGHDT and CDR2 YYEEEE. V lost 1 base and J lost 5, with 11 bases in between. The CDR3 contains 14 residues. CDR3: CASSLIRDIDTQYF. The CDR3 bases are TGTGCCAGCAGCTTGATACGAGACATAGATACGCAGTATTTT. The whole variable domain, remainder taken from reference TRBV5-6 and TRBJ2-3, is DAGVTQSPTHLIKTRGQQVTLRCSPKSGHDTVSWYQQALGQGPQFIFQYYEEEERQRGNFPDRFSGHQFPNYSSELNVNALLLGDSALYLCASSLIRDIDTQYFGPGTRLTVL.

This chain connects TRBV6-5 to TRBJ2-1; possibly TRBD2 for D (7 bases). Germline V gene sequence: CDR1 MNHEY, CDR2 SVGAGI. The CDR3 runs 14 residues. Trimming pared 11 bases from V and 0 bases from J, leaving 14 bases between. In DNA form, the CDR3 reads TGTGCCGGGGGGGCGGGGAGCTCCTACAATGAGCAGTTCTTC. The encoded protein is CAGGAGSSYNEQFF.

The V gene is TRBV19, the J gene TRBJ1-3; D is ambiguous. Germline V gene data show CDR1 as LNHDA and CDR2 as SQIVND (reference sequence). V dropped 5 bases and J dropped 0 bases, with 17 bases sitting between them. The CDR3 extends over 17 amino acids. CDR3 nucleotide sequence: TGTGCCAGTAGTCCCTCCGGGTCATCAAGCTCTGGAAACACCATATATTTT. Protein product: CASSPSGSSSSGNTIYF.

The chain uses TRBV18 and TRBJ2-6; 7 bases map to TRBD1. Germline V gene lookup returns CDR1 KGHSH and CDR2 LQKENI. The CDR3 totals 15 residues. Trimming took 8 bases from V and 1 from J; bases not matched to a gene: 5. CDR3 DNA sequence: TGTGCCAGCGGCCAGGGACAGTCTGGGGCCAACGTCCTGACTTTC. Protein: CASGQGQSGANVLTF.

This clone has only one observation. The chain has TRBV9 and TRBJ2-1; D is uncertain. The V gene lost 0 bases and the J gene lost 4 bases, with 14 bases spanning the gap. The CDR3 extends over 16 amino acids. CDR1 is SGDLS and CDR2 is YYNGEE in the germline V gene. CDR3 nucleotide sequence: TGTGCCAGCAGCGTAGTTAATACTTGGAGATACAATGAGCAGTTCTTC. Protein sequence: CASSVVNTWRYNEQFF.

The J gene is TRBJ1-1, the V gene TRBV29-1; no reliable D call. V was clipped by 4 bases and J by 3 bases, with 9 bases between them. Looked up from germline, CDR1 is SQVTM and CDR2 is ANQGSEA. There are 12 residues in the CDR3. Here the CDR3 reads CSVGLGDTEAFF. The CDR3 DNA follows: TGCAGCGTTGGTCTGGGAGACACTGAAGCTTTCTTT.

The CDR3 loop is CATRPRLADTDTQYF. In DNA form, the CDR3 reads TGTGCCACCCGCCCCCGACTAGCGGACACAGATACGCAGTATTTT. The chain combines TRBV15 with TRBJ2-3; 9 bases align to TRBD2. CDR3 length equals 15 residues. Trimming cost V 8 bases and J 2 bases; bases outside gene matches: 8. Germline V gene data show CDR1 as LNHNV and CDR2 as YYDKDF (reference sequence).

The genes are TRBV6-5 and TRBJ2-1; 7 bases match TRBD2. The CDR3 has 15 residues. Trimming cost V 5 bases and J 2 bases; bases outside gene matches: 6. From germline, CDR1 is MNHEY and CDR2 SVGAGI. The DNA of the CDR3 is TGTGCCAGCAGTAGGACTAGAGCTACCTACAATGAGCAGTTCTTC. It codes for CASSRTRATYNEQFF.

This clone appeared a few times. This chain connects TRBV29-1 to TRBJ2-5; weak D call: TRBD1 (6 bases). The V end was cut by 4 bases, the J end by 5 bases, with 17 bases between. This CDR3 has 14 residues. Looked up from germline, CDR1 is SQVTM and CDR2 is ANQGSEA. The DNA of the CDR3 is TGCAGCGTTGTCGGCAGGGGAGTAGGGGAGACCCAGTACTTC. Translating gives CSVVGRGVGETQYF.

The chain recombines TRBV6-5 with TRBJ2-5; the match to TRBD1 covers 7 bases. V gave up 6 bases and J gave up 4 bases; unmatched junction bases: 5. This CDR3 has 13 amino acids. Germline CDR1 MNHEY, CDR2 SVGAGI. The CDR3 DNA sequence: TGTGCCAGCAGACGACAGGGACGAGAGACCCAGTACTTC. Translated: CASRRQGRETQYF.